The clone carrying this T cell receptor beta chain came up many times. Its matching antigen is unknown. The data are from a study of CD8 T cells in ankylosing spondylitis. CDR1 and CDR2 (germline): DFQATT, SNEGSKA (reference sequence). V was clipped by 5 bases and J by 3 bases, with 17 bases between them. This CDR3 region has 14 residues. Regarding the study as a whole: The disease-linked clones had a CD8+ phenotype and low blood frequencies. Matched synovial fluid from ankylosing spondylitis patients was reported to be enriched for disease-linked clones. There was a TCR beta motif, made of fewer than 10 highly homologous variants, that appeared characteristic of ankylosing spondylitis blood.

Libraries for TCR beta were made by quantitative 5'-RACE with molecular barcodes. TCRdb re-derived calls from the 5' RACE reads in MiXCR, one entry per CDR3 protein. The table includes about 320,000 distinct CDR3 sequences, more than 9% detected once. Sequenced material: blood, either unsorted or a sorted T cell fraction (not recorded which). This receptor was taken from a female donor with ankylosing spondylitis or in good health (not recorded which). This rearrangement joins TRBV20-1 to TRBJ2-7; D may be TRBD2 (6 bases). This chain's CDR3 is CSAPVVSGYYEQYF. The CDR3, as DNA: TGCAGTGCTCCAGTAGTTAGCGGATACTACGAGCAGTACTTC.